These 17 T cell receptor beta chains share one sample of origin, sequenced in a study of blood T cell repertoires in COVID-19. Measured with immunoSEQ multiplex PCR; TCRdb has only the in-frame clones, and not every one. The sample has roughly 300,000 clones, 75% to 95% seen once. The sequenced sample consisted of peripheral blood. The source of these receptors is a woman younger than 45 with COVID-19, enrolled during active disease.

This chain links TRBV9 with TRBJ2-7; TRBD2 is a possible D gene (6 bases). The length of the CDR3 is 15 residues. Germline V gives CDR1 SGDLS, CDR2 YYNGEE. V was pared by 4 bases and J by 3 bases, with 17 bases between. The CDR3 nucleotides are TGTGCCAGCAGCCAGCGCTCGGAGGGCTACTACGAGCAGTACTTC. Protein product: CASSQRSEGYYEQYF.

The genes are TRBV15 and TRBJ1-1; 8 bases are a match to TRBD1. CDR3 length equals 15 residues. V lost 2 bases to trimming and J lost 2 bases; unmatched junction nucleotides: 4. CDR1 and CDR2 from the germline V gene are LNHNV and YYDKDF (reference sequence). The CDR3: CATSRSTGENTEAFF. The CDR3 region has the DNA TGTGCCACCAGCAGATCGACAGGGGAAAACACTGAAGCTTTCTTT.

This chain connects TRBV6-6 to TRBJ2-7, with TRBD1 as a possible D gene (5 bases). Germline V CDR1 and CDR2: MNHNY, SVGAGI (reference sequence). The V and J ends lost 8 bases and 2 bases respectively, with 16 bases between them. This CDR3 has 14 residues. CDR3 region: CASGGPGKTYEQYF. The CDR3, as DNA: TGTGCCAGCGGTGGGCCAGGGAAGACCTACGAGCAGTACTTC.

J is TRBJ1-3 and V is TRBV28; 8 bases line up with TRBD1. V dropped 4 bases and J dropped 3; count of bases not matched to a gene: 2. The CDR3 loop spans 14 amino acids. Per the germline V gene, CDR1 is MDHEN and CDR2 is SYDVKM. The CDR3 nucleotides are TGTGCCAGCAGTTCCGGGACAGGTGGAAACACCATATATTTT. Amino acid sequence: CASSSGTGGNTIYF.

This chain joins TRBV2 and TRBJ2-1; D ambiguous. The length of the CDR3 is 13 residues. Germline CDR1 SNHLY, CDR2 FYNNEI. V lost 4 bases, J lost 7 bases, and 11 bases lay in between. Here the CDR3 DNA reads TGTGCCAGCAGTGCGAGGCGAGGTAATGAGCAGTTCTTC. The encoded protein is CASSARRGNEQFF.

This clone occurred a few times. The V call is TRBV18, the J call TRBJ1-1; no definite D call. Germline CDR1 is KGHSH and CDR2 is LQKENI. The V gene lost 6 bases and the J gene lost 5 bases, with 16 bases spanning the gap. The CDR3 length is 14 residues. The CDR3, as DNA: TGTGCCAGCTCGCCGACGCAGGAGGGAACTGAAGCTTTCTTT. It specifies CASSPTQEGTEAFF.

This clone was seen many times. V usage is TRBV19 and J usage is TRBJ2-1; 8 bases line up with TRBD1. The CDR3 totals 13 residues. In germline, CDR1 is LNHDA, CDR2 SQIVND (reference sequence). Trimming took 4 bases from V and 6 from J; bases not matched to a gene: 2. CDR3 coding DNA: TGTGCCAGTAGTACCGGGACAGGCAATGAGCAGTTCTTC. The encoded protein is CASSTGTGNEQFF.

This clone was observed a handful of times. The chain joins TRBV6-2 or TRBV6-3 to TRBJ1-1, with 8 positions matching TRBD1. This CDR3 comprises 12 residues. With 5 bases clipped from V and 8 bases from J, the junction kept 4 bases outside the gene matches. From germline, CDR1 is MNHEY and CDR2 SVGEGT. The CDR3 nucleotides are TGTGCCAGCAGTGAGGACAGGGCGGAAGCTTTCTTT. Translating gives CASSEDRAEAFF.

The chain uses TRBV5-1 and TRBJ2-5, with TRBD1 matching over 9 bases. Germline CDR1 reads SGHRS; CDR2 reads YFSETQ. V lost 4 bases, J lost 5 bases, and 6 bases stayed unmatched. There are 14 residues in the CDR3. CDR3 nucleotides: TGCGCCAGCAGCGGCGGACAGGGGATGGAGACCCAGTACTTC. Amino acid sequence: CASSGGQGMETQYF.

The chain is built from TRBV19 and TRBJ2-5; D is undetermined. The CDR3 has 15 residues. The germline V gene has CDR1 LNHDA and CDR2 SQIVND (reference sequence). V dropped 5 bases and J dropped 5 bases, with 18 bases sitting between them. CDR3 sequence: CASSLRLPVGETQYF. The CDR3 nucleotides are TGTGCCAGTAGTCTTCGACTTCCAGTTGGGGAGACCCAGTACTTC.

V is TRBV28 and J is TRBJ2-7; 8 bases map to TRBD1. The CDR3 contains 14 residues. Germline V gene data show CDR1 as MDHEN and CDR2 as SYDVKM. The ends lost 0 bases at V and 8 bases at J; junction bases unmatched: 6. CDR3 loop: CASSLWDRVSKQYF. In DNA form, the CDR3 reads TGTGCCAGCAGTTTATGGGACAGGGTATCTAAGCAGTACTTC.

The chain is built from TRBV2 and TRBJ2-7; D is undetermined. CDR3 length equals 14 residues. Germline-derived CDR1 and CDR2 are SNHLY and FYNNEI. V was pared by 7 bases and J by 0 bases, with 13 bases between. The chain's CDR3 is CASTGTVPSYEQYF. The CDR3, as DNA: TGTGCCAGCACAGGCACCGTCCCCTCCTACGAGCAGTACTTC.

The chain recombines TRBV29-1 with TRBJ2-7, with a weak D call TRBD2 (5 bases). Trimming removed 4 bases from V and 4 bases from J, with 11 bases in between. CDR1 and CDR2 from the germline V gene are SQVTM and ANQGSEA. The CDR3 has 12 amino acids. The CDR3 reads CSVGLPGYEQYF. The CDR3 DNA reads TGCAGCGTTGGGCTTCCGGGGTACGAGCAGTACTTC.

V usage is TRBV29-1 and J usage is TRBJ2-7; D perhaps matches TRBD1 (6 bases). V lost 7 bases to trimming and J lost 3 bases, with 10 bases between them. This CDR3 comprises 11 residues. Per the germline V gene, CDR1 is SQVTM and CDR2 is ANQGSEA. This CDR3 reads CSAGQIYEQYF. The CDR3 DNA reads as TGCAGCGCGGGACAAATCTACGAGCAGTACTTC.

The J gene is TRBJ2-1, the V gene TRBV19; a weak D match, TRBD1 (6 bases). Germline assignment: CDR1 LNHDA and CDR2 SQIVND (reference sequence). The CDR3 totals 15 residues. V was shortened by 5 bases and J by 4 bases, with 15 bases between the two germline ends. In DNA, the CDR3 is TGTGCCAGTAGTTTAACGGACAGTTTATACAATGAGCAGTTCTTC. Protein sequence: CASSLTDSLYNEQFF.

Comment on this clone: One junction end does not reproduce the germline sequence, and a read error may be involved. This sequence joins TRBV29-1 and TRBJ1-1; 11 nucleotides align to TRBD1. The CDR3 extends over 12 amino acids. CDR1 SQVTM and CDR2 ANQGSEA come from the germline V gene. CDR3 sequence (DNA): TGCAGCGTCGAAGGACAGGGGGCTTCAGCTTTCTTT. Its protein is CSVEGQGASAFF.

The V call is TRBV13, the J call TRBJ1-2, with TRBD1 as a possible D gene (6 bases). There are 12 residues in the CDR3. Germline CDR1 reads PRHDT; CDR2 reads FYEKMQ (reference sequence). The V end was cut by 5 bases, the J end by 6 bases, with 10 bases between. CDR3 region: CASSQQGDGYTF. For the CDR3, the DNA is TGTGCCAGCAGCCAACAGGGTGATGGCTACACCTTC.